The 6 T cell receptor beta chains in this list originate from one sample, sequenced in a study of cytomegalovirus exposure and HLA in healthy donors. Both 60 Vbeta primers and 13 Jbeta primers went into the PCR. The method was immunoSEQ multiplex PCR; TCRdb's version includes in-frame clones alone and lacks a portion of them. The data show some 110,000 clones, around 77% seen once. Sequencing was carried out using PBMCs. These receptors all stem from a man in his fifties in good health and CMV-seropositive.

This chain links TRBV7-9 with TRBJ2-2; D is possibly TRBD1 (7 bases). Trimming shortened V by 5 bases and J by 0 bases, and 13 bases separated the two germline ends. Germline V gene lookup returns CDR1 SEHNR and CDR2 FQNEAQ (reference sequence). The CDR3 totals 16 residues. For the CDR3, the DNA is TGTGCCAGCAGCCCAGGGGGACTGACGAACACCGGGGAGCTGTTTTTT. Translation: CASSPGGLTNTGELFF. Full variable domain (outside the CDR3, taken from reference TRBV7-9 and TRBJ2-2): DTGVSQNPRHKITKRGQNVTFRCDPISEHNRLYWYRQTLGQGPEFLTYFQNEAQLEKSRLLSDRFSAERPKGSFSTLEIQRTEQGDSAMYLCASSPGGLTNTGELFFGEGSRLTVL.

The chain links TRBV19 to TRBJ1-1; the match to TRBD1 covers 7 bases. Germline V gene sequence: CDR1 LNHDA, CDR2 SQIVND (reference sequence). There are 14 residues in the CDR3. V lost 4 bases to trimming and J lost 4 bases; unmatched junction nucleotides: 6. The CDR3 protein is CASSTQGGGTEAFF. CDR3 sequence (DNA): TGTGCCAGTAGTACCCAGGGGGGCGGCACTGAAGCTTTCTTT.

This sequence joins TRBV30 and TRBJ1-1; TRBD1 aligns across 10 bases. J gave up 6 bases and V 4 bases, and 5 bases lay outside the gene matches. This CDR3 has 13 residues. Germline loops: CDR1 GTSNPN, CDR2 SVGIG (reference sequence). The CDR3: CAWMTGGFAEAFF. The CDR3 nucleotides read TGTGCCTGGATGACAGGGGGCTTCGCTGAAGCTTTCTTT.

V and J are TRBV23-1 and TRBJ2-7; D remains unclear. Being an ORF, TRBV23-1 has a function that is uncertain. The V gene lost 7 bases and the J gene lost 2 bases, with 9 bases spanning the gap. The CDR3 runs 12 residues. CDR3 loop: CASITVTYEQYF. CDR3 DNA: TGCGCCAGCATAACAGTCACCTACGAGCAGTACTTC.

This chain joins TRBV5-4 and TRBJ2-3, with D possibly being TRBD2 (6 bases). The V end lost 2 bases, the J end lost 2 bases, and 12 bases lay between the germline ends. Germline-derived CDR1 and CDR2 are SGHNT and YYREEE (reference sequence). The CDR3 spans 15 residues. The CDR3 protein is CASSFQRALTDTQYF. As DNA, the CDR3 is TGTGCCAGCAGCTTCCAGCGGGCCCTCACAGATACGCAGTATTTT. Supplemented by reference TRBV5-4 and TRBJ2-3, the full variable domain reads ETGVTQSPTHLIKTRGQQVTLRCSSQSGHNTVSWYQQALGQGPQFIFQYYREEENGRGNFPPRFSGLQFPNYSSELNVNALELDDSALYLCASSFQRALTDTQYFGPGTRLTVL.

The rearrangement joins TRBV5-1 to TRBJ1-3, with 7 bases that match TRBD1. The J segment lost 0 bases and the V segment lost 3 bases, leaving 3 bases of the junction unmatched. The germline CDR1 and CDR2 sequences are SGHRS and YFSETQ. The CDR3 is made up of 15 amino acids. This CDR3 reads CASSSGQSSGNTIYF. The CDR3, as DNA: TGCGCCAGCAGCTCGGGACAGTCCTCTGGAAACACCATATATTTT. Based on the CDR3 plus reference TRBV5-1 and TRBJ1-3, the full variable domain is KAGVTQTPRYLIKTRGQQVTLSCSPISGHRSVSWYQQTPGQGLQFLFEYFSETQRNKGNFPGRFSGRQFSNSRSEMNVSTLELGDSALYLCASSSGQSSGNTIYFGEGSWLTVV.